This record covers a single TCR beta chain. This specimen belongs to a study of blood T cell repertoires in COVID-19. As for the study in general: Specimens from acute and convalescent COVID-19 originated in the United States, Italy and Spain. T cells, B-cell-depleted T cells, or PBMCs provided the cDNA or gDNA that served as material.

The CDR3 sequence is 15 residues long. Trimming cost V 2 bases and J 5 bases; bases outside gene matches: 6. Germline V gene data show CDR1 as SGHTA and CDR2 as FQGNSA. In the original analysis: Reference gene primers were amplified, and this amplification served to estimate nucleated cell counts. The protocol was immunoSEQ multiplex PCR, while the TCRdb copy is restricted to in-frame clones and leaves out a portion. V and J calls and clone size are given by that table; D and trimming were obtained from the DNA. The sample lists tens of thousands of clones, about 94% occurring once. The chain uses TRBV7-2 and TRBJ2-3; 8 bases line up with TRBD2. The source material was peripheral blood. The TCR sequence derives from a human donor with active COVID-19. The donor label of this sample is uncertain. CDR3 amino acids: CASSLQTGGVDTQYF. For the CDR3, the DNA is TGTGCCAGCAGCTTACAGACGGGGGGGGTAGATACGCAGTATTTT.